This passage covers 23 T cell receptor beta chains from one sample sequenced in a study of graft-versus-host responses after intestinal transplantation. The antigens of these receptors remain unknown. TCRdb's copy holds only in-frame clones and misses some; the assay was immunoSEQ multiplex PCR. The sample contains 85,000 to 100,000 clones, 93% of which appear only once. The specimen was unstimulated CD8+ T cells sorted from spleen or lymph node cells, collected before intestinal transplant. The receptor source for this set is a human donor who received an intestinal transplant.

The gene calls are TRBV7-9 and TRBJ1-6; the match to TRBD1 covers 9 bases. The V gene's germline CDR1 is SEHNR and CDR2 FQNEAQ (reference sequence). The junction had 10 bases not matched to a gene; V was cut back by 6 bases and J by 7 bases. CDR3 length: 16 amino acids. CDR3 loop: CASSDDRGYGNSPLHF. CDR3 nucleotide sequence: TGTGCCAGCAGTGACGACAGGGGGTATGGGAATTCACCCCTCCACTTT. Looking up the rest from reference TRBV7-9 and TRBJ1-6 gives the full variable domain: DTGVSQNPRHKITKRGQNVTFRCDPISEHNRLYWYRQTLGQGPEFLTYFQNEAQLEKSRLLSDRFSAERPKGSFSTLEIQRTEQGDSAMYLCASSDDRGYGNSPLHFGNGTRLTVT.

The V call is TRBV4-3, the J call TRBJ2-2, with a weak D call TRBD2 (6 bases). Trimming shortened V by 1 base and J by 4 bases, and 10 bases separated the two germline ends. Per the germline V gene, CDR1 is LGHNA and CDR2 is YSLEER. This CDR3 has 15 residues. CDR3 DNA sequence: TGCGCCAGCAGCCAAGGGAGGGGAGGCACCGGGGAGCTGTTTTTT. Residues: CASSQGRGGTGELFF.

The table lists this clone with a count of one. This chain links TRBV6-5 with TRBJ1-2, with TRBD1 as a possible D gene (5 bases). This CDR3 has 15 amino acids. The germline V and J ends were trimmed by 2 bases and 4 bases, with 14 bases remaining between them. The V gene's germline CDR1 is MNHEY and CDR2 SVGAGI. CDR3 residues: CASSYTARASYGYTF. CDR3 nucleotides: TGTGCCAGCAGTTACACCGCCAGGGCAAGCTATGGCTACACCTTC.

The CDR3 protein is CASSLDRGEGGYTF. The CDR3 nucleotides read TGTGCCAGCAGCTTGGACAGGGGAGAAGGTGGCTACACCTTC. The chain combines TRBV5-6 with TRBJ1-2; 7 bases are a match to TRBD1. Per germline, CDR1 SGHDT and CDR2 YYEEEE. The CDR3 extends over 14 amino acids. V gave up 0 bases and J gave up 7 bases; unmatched junction bases: 6. Based on the CDR3 plus reference TRBV5-6 and TRBJ1-2, the full variable domain is DAGVTQSPTHLIKTRGQQVTLRCSPKSGHDTVSWYQQALGQGPQFIFQYYEEEERQRGNFPDRFSGHQFPNYSSELNVNALLLGDSALYLCASSLDRGEGGYTFGSGTRLTVV.

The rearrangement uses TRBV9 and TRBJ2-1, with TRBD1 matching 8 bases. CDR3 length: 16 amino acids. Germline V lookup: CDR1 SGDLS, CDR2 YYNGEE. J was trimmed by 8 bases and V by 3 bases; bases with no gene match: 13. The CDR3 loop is CASSARTGPTVDEQFF. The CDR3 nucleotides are TGTGCCAGCAGCGCCAGGACAGGGCCTACAGTCGATGAGCAGTTCTTC.

The CDR3 sequence: CASRVFGTGDSPLHF. The CDR3, as DNA: TGCGCCAGCCGTGTCTTCGGGACAGGTGACTCACCCCTCCACTTT. The chain carries TRBV5-1 and TRBJ1-6, with 8 bases fitting TRBD1. Unmatched junction bases numbered 13, after V lost 7 bases and J lost 10 bases. Germline CDR1 SGHRS, CDR2 YFSETQ. The CDR3 extends over 15 amino acids.

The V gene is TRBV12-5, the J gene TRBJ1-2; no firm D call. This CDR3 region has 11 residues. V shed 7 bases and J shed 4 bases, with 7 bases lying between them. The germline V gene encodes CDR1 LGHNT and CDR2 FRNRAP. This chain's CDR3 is CASASVYGYTF. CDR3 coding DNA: TGTGCTAGTGCCTCCGTCTATGGCTACACCTTC.

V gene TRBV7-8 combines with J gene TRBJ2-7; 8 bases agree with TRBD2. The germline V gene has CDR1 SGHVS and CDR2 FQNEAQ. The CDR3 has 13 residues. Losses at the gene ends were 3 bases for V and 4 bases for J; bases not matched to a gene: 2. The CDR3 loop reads CASSFGTRYEQYF. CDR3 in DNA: TGTGCCAGCAGCTTCGGGACTAGGTACGAGCAGTACTTC.

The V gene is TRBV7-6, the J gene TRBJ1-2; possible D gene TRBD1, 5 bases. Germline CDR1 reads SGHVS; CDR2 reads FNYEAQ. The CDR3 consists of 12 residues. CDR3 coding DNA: TGTGCTGCTGGGGGAGGGCCCTATGGCTACACCTTC. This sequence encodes CAAGGGPYGYTF. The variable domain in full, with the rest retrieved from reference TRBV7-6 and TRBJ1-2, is GAGVSQSPRYKVTKRGQDVALRCDPISGHVSLYWYRQALGQGPEFLTYFNYEAQQDKSGLPNDRFSAERPEGSISTLTIQRTEQRDSAMYRCAAGGGPYGYTFGSGTRLTVV.

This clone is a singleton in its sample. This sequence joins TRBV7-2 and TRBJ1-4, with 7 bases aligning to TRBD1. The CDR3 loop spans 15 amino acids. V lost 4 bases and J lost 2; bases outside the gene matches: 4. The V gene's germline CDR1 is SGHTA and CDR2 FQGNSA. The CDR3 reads CASSSYRGTNEKLFF. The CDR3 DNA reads TGTGCCAGCAGCTCCTACAGGGGCACTAATGAAAAACTGTTTTTT.

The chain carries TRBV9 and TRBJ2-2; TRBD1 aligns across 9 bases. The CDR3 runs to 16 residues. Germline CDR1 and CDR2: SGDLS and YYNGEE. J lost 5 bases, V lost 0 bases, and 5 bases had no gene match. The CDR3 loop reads CASSVDATGGTGELFF. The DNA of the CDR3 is TGTGCCAGCAGCGTAGACGCGACAGGGGGTACCGGGGAGCTGTTTTTT. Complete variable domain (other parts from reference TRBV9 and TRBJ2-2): DSGVTQTPKHLITATGQRVTLRCSPRSGDLSVYWYQQSLDQGLQFLIQYYNGEERAKGNILERFSAQQFPDLHSELNLSSLELGDSALYFCASSVDATGGTGELFFGEGSRLTVL.

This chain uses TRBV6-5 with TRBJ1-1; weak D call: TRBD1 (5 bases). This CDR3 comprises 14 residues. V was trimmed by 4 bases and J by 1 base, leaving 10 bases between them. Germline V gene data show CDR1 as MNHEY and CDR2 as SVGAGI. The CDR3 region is CASSSGPPNTEAFF. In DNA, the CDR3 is TGTGCCAGCAGTTCAGGGCCCCCGAACACTGAAGCTTTCTTT.

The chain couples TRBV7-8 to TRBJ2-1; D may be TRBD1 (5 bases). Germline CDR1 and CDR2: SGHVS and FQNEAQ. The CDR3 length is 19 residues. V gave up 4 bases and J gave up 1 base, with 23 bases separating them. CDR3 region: CASSSPPAGKVTSYNEQFF. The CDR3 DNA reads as TGTGCCAGCAGCTCCCCCCCGGCAGGGAAGGTTACTTCCTACAATGAGCAGTTCTTC.

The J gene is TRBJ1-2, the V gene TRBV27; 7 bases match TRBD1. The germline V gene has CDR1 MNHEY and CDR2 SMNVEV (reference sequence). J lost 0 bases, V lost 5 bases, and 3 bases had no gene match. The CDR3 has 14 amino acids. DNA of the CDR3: TGTGCCAGCAGTCCCGACAGGGCTAACTATGGCTACACCTTC. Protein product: CASSPDRANYGYTF.

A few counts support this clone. The DNA for the CDR3 is TGTGCCACCATCACTTGGAACACTGAAGCTTTCTTT. This translates into CATITWNTEAFF. The chain uses TRBV6-5 and TRBJ1-1; the D is unclear. The CDR3 covers 12 residues. CDR1 and CDR2 (germline): MNHEY, SVGAGI. V lost 10 bases and J lost 1, with 10 bases in between.

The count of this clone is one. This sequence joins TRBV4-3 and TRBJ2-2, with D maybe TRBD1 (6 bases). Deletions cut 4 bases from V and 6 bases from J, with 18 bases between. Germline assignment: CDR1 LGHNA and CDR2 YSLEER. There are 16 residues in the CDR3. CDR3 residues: CASSLITRGGPGELFF. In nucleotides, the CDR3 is TGCGCCAGCAGCCTCATAACCAGGGGCGGTCCCGGGGAGCTGTTTTTT.

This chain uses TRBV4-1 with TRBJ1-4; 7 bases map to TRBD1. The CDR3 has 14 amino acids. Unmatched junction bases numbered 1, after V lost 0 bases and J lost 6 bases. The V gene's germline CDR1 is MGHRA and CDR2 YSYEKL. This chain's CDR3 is CASSQDRGDEKLFF. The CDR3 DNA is TGCGCCAGCAGCCAAGACAGGGGGGATGAAAAACTGTTTTTT.

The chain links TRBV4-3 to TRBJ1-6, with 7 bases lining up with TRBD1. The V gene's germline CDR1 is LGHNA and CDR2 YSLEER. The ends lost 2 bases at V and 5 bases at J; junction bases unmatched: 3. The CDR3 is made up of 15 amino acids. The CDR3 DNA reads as TGCGCCAGCAGCCAATTCGGGACAGATAATTCACCCCTCCACTTT. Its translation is CASSQFGTDNSPLHF.

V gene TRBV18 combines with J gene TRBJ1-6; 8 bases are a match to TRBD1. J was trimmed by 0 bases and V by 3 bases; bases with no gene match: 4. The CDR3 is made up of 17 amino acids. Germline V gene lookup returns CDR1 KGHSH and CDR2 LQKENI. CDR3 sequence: CASSPRGQGSYNSPLHF. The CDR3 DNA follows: TGTGCCAGCTCACCCAGGGGGCAGGGCTCCTATAATTCACCCCTCCACTTT.

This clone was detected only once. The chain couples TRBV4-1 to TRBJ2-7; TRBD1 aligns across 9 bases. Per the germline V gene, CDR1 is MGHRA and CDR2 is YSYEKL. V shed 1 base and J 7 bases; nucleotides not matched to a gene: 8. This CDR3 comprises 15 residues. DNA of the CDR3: TGCGCCAGCAGCCAAGCCACGGGACAGGGAGAGGAGCAGTACTTC. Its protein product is CASSQATGQGEEQYF.

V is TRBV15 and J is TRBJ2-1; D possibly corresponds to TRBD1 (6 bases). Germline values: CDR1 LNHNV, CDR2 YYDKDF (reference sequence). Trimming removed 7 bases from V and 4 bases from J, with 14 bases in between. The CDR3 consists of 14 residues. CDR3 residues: CATNDRTAYNEQFF. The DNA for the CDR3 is TGTGCCACCAACGATAGGACAGCTTACAATGAGCAGTTCTTC. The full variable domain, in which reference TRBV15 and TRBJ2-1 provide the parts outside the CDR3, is DAMVIQNPRYQVTQFGKPVTLSCSQTLNHNVMYWYQQKSSQAPKLLFHYYDKDFNNEADTPDNFQSRRPNTSFCFLDIRSPGLGDTAMYLCATNDRTAYNEQFFGPGTRLTVL.

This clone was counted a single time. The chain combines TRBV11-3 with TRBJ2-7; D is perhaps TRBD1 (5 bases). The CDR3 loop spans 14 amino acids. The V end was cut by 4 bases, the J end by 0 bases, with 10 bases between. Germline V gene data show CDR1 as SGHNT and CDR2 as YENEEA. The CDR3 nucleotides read TGTGCCAGCAGCTGGAAAGGGGCCTCCTACGAGCAGTACTTC. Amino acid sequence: CASSWKGASYEQYF.

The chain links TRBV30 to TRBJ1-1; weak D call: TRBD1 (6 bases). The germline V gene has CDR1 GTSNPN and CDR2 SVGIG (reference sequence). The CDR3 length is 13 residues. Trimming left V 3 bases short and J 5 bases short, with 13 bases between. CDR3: CAWSRGGGTEAFF. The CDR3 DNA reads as TGTGCCTGGAGCCGGGGAGGGGGTACTGAAGCTTTCTTT.